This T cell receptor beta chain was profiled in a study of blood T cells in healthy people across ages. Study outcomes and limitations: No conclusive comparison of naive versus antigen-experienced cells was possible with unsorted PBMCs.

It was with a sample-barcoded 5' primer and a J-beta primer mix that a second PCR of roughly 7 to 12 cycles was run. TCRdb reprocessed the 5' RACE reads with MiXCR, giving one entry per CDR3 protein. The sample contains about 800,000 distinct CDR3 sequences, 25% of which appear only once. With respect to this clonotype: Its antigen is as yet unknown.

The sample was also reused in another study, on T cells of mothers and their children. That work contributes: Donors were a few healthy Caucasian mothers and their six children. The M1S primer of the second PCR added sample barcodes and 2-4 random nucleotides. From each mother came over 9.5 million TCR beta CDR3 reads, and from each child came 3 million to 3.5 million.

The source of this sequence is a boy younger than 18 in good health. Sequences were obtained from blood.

In nucleotides, the CDR3 is TGTGCCAGCAGACAGCCGGGAGACATTCAGTACTTC. This translates into CASRQPGDIQYF. V and J are TRBV28 and TRBJ2-4; perhaps TRBD2 as D (6 bases). V was trimmed by 6 bases and J by 8 bases, leaving 11 bases between them. The V gene's germline CDR1 is MDHEN and CDR2 SYDVKM. This CDR3 spans 12 amino acids.